The clone carrying this T cell receptor beta chain has only a few counts. What it binds is not known. Amplified TCR beta CDR3 regions derived from RNA transcripts. In the first-round RT-PCR of the TCR CDR3, the HTBI primer set was used. A single record per CDR3 protein comes from TCRdb applying MiXCR to the multiplex PCR reads. The sample yields about 380,000 distinct CDR3 sequences, about 15% seen once. The data derive from a study of T cells in Graves' hyperthyroidism and ophthalmopathy. Study conclusions and caveats: Most thyroid clonotypes with frequency above 0.001 were detected in blood.

The sequence came from a woman in her sixties or seventies with Graves' hyperthyroidism. Sequenced material: blood.

This CDR3 reads CSASGGGHNQPQHF. The CDR3, as DNA: TGCAGTGCTAGTGGAGGGGGTCACAATCAGCCCCAGCATTTT. The chain recombines TRBV20-1 with TRBJ1-5, with a weak D call TRBD1 (6 bases). Germline CDR1 and CDR2: DFQATT and SNEGSKA (reference sequence). V dropped 3 bases and J dropped 3 bases, with 12 bases sitting between them. This CDR3 is built from 14 residues.